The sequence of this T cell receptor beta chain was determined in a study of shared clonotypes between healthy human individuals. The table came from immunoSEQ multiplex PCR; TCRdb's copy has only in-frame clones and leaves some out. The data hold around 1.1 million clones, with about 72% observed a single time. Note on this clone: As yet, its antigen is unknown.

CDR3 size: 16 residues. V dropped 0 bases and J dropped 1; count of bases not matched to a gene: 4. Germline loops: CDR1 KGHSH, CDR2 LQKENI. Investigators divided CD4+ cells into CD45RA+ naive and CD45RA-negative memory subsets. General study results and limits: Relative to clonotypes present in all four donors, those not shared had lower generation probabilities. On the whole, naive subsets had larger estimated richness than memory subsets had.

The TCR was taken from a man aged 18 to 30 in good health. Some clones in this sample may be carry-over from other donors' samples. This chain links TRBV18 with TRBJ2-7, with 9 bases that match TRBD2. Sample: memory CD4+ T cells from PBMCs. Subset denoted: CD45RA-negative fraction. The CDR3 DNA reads TGTGCCAGCTCACCACCAAGACTAGCGGATTCCTACGAGCAGTACTTC. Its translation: CASSPPRLADSYEQYF.